Each of the 26 T cell receptor beta chains below was sequenced from the same sample in a study of T cell responses to AZD1222 COVID-19 vaccine. Repertoires were generated with immunoSEQ multiplex PCR, while TCRdb's copy carries only in-frame clones and drops some. There are 65,000 to 90,000 clones in the sample; 87% occur only once, and 1% to 1.5% lies in the top ten. Sequences were derived from peripheral blood, sampled 28 days after the second AZD1222 dose. The receptors originated from an adult who received the AZD1222 COVID-19 vaccine.

The chain uses TRBV7-8 and TRBJ2-5; TRBD2 might be the D (6 bases). V was cut by 2 bases and J by 3 bases, with 10 bases left in between. The length of the CDR3 is 14 residues. Germline V lookup: CDR1 SGHVS, CDR2 FQNEAQ. CDR3 nucleotides: TGTGCCAGCAGCTTAACGGGGGATGAAGAGACCCAGTACTTC. Translation gives CASSLTGDEETQYF.

The CDR3 reads CASSQDLRLAGGRQFF. The CDR3 DNA follows: TGTGCCAGCAGCCAAGATCTAAGACTAGCGGGAGGGAGGCAGTTCTTC. The chain is built from TRBV3-1 (or the pseudogene TRBV3-2) and TRBJ2-1; 14 bases map to TRBD2. In germline, CDR1 is LGHDT, CDR2 YNNKEL (reference sequence). The ends lost 0 bases at V and 12 bases at J; junction bases unmatched: 7. The CDR3 length is 16 residues.

The V gene is TRBV2, the J gene TRBJ2-3; no clear D. This CDR3 spans 13 amino acids. V was cut by 5 bases and J by 3 bases, with 9 bases left in between. Germline values: CDR1 SNHLY, CDR2 FYNNEI. Here the CDR3 DNA reads TGTGCCAGCAGTCAAAGTCGGACAGATACGCAGTATTTT. It translates to CASSQSRTDTQYF.

The table lists this clone with a count of one. The V gene is TRBV5-1, the J gene TRBJ2-1, with 9 bases that match TRBD1. Germline CDR1 reads SGHRS; CDR2 reads YFSETQ. The J segment lost 5 bases and the V segment lost 7 bases, leaving 13 bases of the junction unmatched. The CDR3 sequence is 16 residues long. Here the CDR3 DNA reads TGCGCCAGCGACAGGGGGTCGACGCACGGTGACAATGAGCAGTTCTTC. Residues: CASDRGSTHGDNEQFF.

V is TRBV21-1 and J is TRBJ1-5. TRBV21-1 is noted as a pseudogene. This CDR3 has 13 amino acids. The CDR3: CASSKARGQPQHF. CDR3 DNA: TGTGCCAGCAGCAAAGCGCGCGGCCAGCCCCAGCATTTT.

The chain employs TRBV6-5 and TRBJ1-5; D is possibly TRBD1 (6 bases). Germline V gene data show CDR1 as MNHEY and CDR2 as SVGAGI. Trimming took 0 bases from V and 5 from J, leaving 11 bases between them. CDR3 size: 15 residues. Here the CDR3 DNA reads TGTGCCAGCAGTTACTCCGGGGCAGGGGATCAGCCCCAGCATTTT. Its translation is CASSYSGAGDQPQHF.

The J gene is TRBJ1-2, the V gene TRBV29-1; 10 bases map to TRBD1. V shed 5 bases and J 5 bases; nucleotides not matched to a gene: 8. Germline CDR1 SQVTM, CDR2 ANQGSEA. The CDR3 is 14 residues long. The CDR3 loop is CSVQTPGQGYGYTF. In DNA, the CDR3 is TGCAGCGTTCAAACCCCGGGACAGGGGTATGGCTACACCTTC.

The chain links TRBV6-2 or TRBV6-3 to TRBJ2-7, with D maybe TRBD2 (6 bases). The germline V gene has CDR1 MNHEY and CDR2 SVGEGT. With 0 bases removed from V and 6 bases from J, the gap between germline ends came to 9 bases. The CDR3 totals 13 residues. The CDR3 protein is CASSYSFGGEQYF. The CDR3, as DNA: TGTGCCAGCAGTTACTCTTTCGGGGGCGAGCAGTACTTC.

The CDR3 coding sequence is TGTGCCAGTAACGTGCTGAGCAATCAGCCCCAGCATTTT. Translated, it gives CASNVLSNQPQHF. The chain links TRBV19 to TRBJ1-5; unclear D gene. The CDR3 runs to 13 residues. Germline CDR1 reads LNHDA; CDR2 reads SQIVND (reference sequence). V lost 7 bases and J lost 1, with 8 bases in between.

The chain is built from TRBV6-5 and TRBJ2-3; TRBD1 aligns across 7 bases. This CDR3 region has 13 residues. CDR1 and CDR2 from the germline V gene are MNHEY and SVGAGI. The ends lost 6 bases at V and 6 bases at J; junction bases unmatched: 6. CDR3 protein: CASRSTGSDTQYF. CDR3 coding DNA: TGTGCCAGCAGGTCGACAGGGTCGGATACGCAGTATTTT.

V and J are TRBV18 and TRBJ2-7, with no clear D. CDR1 KGHSH and CDR2 LQKENI come from the germline V gene. V was clipped by 1 base and J by 6 bases, with 10 bases between them. The CDR3 length is 13 residues. The CDR3 is CASSPQTASEQYF. The CDR3 bases are TGTGCCAGCTCACCACAGACCGCTAGCGAGCAGTACTTC.

V is TRBV9 and J is TRBJ1-2; D is possibly TRBD1 (5 bases). V shed 3 bases and J shed 8 bases, with 23 bases lying between them. There are 16 residues in the CDR3. Germline V lookup: CDR1 SGDLS, CDR2 YYNGEE. This CDR3 reads CASSASPRDGKFGYTF. The CDR3 region has the DNA TGTGCCAGCAGCGCCAGCCCCCGGGACGGAAAGTTCGGCTACACCTTC.

The chain joins TRBV19 to TRBJ1-5; 8 bases line up with TRBD1. Germline loops: CDR1 LNHDA, CDR2 SQIVND (reference sequence). V gave up 9 bases and J gave up 2 bases; unmatched junction bases: 6. CDR3 length equals 14 residues. The CDR3 sequence is CASSFRGRNQPQHF. The CDR3 DNA follows: TGTGCCAGCAGTTTCAGGGGGCGCAATCAGCCCCAGCATTTT. The full variable domain, in which reference TRBV19 and TRBJ1-5 provide the parts outside the CDR3, is DGGITQSPKYLFRKEGQNVTLSCEQNLNHDAMYWYRQDPGQGLRLIYYSQIVNDFQKGDIAEGYSVSREKKESFPLTVTSAQKNPTAFYLCASSFRGRNQPQHFGDGTRLSIL.

On this clone itself: This specimen includes other DNA sequences encoding the same CDR3. This chain joins TRBV12-3 or TRBV12-4 and TRBJ2-3; D is uncertain. Trimming took off 3 bases at V and 3 bases at J, with 4 bases between the two ends. The CDR3 is made up of 12 amino acids. CDR3 bases: TGTGCCAGCAGTTTTGGGACAGATACGCAGTATTTT. Its translation: CASSFGTDTQYF.

This chain links TRBV12-3 or TRBV12-4 with TRBJ1-5, with D tentatively TRBD1 (5 bases). V lost 7 bases to trimming and J lost 6 bases, with 13 bases between them. CDR3 length equals 13 residues. CDR3 coding DNA: TGTGCCAGCACCCAGGGTGCGGGTCAGCCCCAGCATTTT. Encoded protein: CASTQGAGQPQHF.

This chain connects TRBV27 to TRBJ1-2; D unresolved. V dropped 4 bases and J dropped 7 bases, with 10 bases sitting between them. The V gene's germline CDR1 is MNHEY and CDR2 SMNVEV (reference sequence). CDR3 length: 12 residues. CDR3 bases: TGTGCCAGCAGTTCTCTCGGACTTGGCTACACCTTC. It translates to CASSSLGLGYTF.

J is TRBJ1-1 and V is TRBV19; D remains unclear. The CDR3 covers 14 residues. V lost 5 bases and J lost 3, with 13 bases in between. Germline CDR1 and CDR2: LNHDA and SQIVND (reference sequence). The CDR3 reads CASSPPFVHTEAFF. CDR3 coding DNA: TGTGCCAGTAGTCCCCCCTTCGTTCACACTGAAGCTTTCTTT.

The chain is built from TRBV19 and TRBJ2-5; TRBD1 matches at 7 bases. Germline-derived CDR1 and CDR2 are LNHDA and SQIVND (reference sequence). The CDR3 has 16 residues. V lost 0 bases, J lost 4 bases, and 8 bases stayed unmatched. The CDR3: CASSIDFEQGRETQYF. CDR3 sequence (DNA): TGTGCCAGTAGTATAGATTTCGAACAGGGGAGAGAGACCCAGTACTTC. Based on the CDR3 plus reference TRBV19 and TRBJ2-5, the full variable domain is DGGITQSPKYLFRKEGQNVTLSCEQNLNHDAMYWYRQDPGQGLRLIYYSQIVNDFQKGDIAEGYSVSREKKESFPLTVTSAQKNPTAFYLCASSIDFEQGRETQYFGPGTRLLVL.

This chain connects TRBV19 to TRBJ2-7; 9 positions match TRBD1. Germline lookup yields CDR1 LNHDA and CDR2 SQIVND (reference sequence). The CDR3 has 15 residues. Losses at the gene ends were 4 bases for V and 5 bases for J; bases not matched to a gene: 9. The CDR3 loop reads CASSTLPGQGHEQYF. As DNA, the CDR3 is TGTGCCAGTAGTACTCTGCCGGGACAGGGCCACGAGCAGTACTTC.

V usage is TRBV5-5 and J usage is TRBJ2-3, with TRBD2 identical over 9 bases. This CDR3 spans 16 amino acids. Trimming took 4 bases from V and 3 from J; bases not matched to a gene: 9. Germline CDR1 and CDR2: SGHKS and YYEKEE (reference sequence). Written as DNA, the CDR3 is TGTGCCAGCAGCATTAGGCGGGAGGGGCGGACAGATACGCAGTATTTT. Protein: CASSIRREGRTDTQYF.

This chain's CDR3 is CASSLAGQGTIGYTF. The CDR3 nucleotides are TGTGCCAGCAGCTTAGCTGGACAGGGAACCATTGGCTACACCTTC. The rearrangement joins TRBV11-2 to TRBJ1-2; TRBD1 matches 8 bases. This CDR3 spans 15 amino acids. Unmatched junction bases numbered 8, after V lost 1 base and J lost 7 bases. Germline lookup yields CDR1 SGHAT and CDR2 FQNNGV.

This clone was recorded only once. V usage is TRBV7-9 and J usage is TRBJ1-6; 9 bases fit TRBD1. The CDR3 is 16 residues long. V lost 1 base to trimming and J lost 10 bases; unmatched junction nucleotides: 8. CDR1 is SEHNR and CDR2 is FQNEAQ in the germline V gene (reference sequence). CDR3: CASSLDLGTGNSPLHF. The DNA for the CDR3 is TGTGCCAGCAGCTTAGATTTGGGGACAGGGAACTCACCCCTCCACTTT.

This clone was seen more than once but under ten times. CDR3 sequence (DNA): TGTGCCAGCAGTCAACAGGGGGGACAGAACGTCAATGAGCAGTTCTTC. The encoded protein is CASSQQGGQNVNEQFF. The V gene is TRBV2, the J gene TRBJ2-1; 8 bases fit TRBD1. Germline values: CDR1 SNHLY, CDR2 FYNNEI. The length of the CDR3 is 16 residues. The ends lost 5 bases at V and 6 bases at J; junction bases unmatched: 12.

The genes are TRBV5-8 and TRBJ1-1; 9 bases fit TRBD1. The V gene end was trimmed by 0 bases and the J gene end by 5 bases; junction bases not matched to a gene: 5. The V gene's germline CDR1 is SGHTS and CDR2 YDEGEE. CDR3 length: 15 amino acids. CDR3 bases: TGTGCCAGCAGCTTGGAGACAGGGGGGTTTACTGAAGCTTTCTTT. Encoded protein: CASSLETGGFTEAFF.

The genes are TRBV7-8 and TRBJ2-6; 7 bases align to TRBD1. Per germline, CDR1 SGHVS and CDR2 FQNEAQ. The CDR3 is 15 residues long. With V trimmed by 4 bases and J by 1 base, 1 base remained unmatched. CDR3 loop: CASSYRGSGANVLTF. The CDR3 DNA follows: TGTGCCAGCAGCTACAGGGGATCTGGGGCCAACGTCCTGACTTTC.

This chain uses TRBV9 with TRBJ2-3; D is undetermined. This CDR3 comprises 14 residues. Trimming removed 2 bases from V and 0 bases from J, with 7 bases in between. Germline loops: CDR1 SGDLS, CDR2 YYNGEE. CDR3 DNA sequence: TGTGCCAGCAGCGTCCGAGTAAGCACAGATACGCAGTATTTT. Translation gives CASSVRVSTDTQYF.